Below are 3 T cell receptor beta chains sequenced from a single sample in a study of T cell responses to AZD1222 COVID-19 vaccine. This table comes from immunoSEQ multiplex PCR, and its TCRdb copy is limited to in-frame clones, with some not included. There are roughly 180,000 clones in the sample; roughly 87% occur only once, and about 2.5% lies in the top ten. The sequencing used peripheral blood, collected on day 0 of AZD1222 vaccination. These receptors all come from an adult in good health.

The chain uses TRBV19 and TRBJ1-1; unclear D gene. V was trimmed by 3 bases and J by 0 bases, leaving 5 bases between them. CDR3 size: 13 residues. The germline CDR1 and CDR2 sequences are LNHDA and SQIVND (reference sequence). In DNA, the CDR3 is TGTGCCAGTAGTATGCTTATGAACACTGAAGCTTTCTTT. This gives the protein CASSMLMNTEAFF.

The CDR3 DNA reads TGTGCCAGCAGGCAGGGAAACGGAGGGGAGCAGTACTTC. Residues: CASRQGNGGEQYF. The gene calls are TRBV7-9 and TRBJ2-7; tentatively, D is TRBD2 (6 bases). The CDR3 has 13 amino acids. Germline V CDR1 and CDR2: SEHNR, FQNEAQ (reference sequence). V shed 6 bases and J shed 7 bases, with 16 bases lying between them.

The V call is TRBV5-1, the J call TRBJ2-4; tentative D call: TRBD1 (5 bases). V lost 1 base to trimming and J lost 0 bases, with 14 bases between them. This CDR3 has 17 amino acids. Germline V gives CDR1 SGHRS, CDR2 YFSETQ. The CDR3 protein is CASSLRSGSEAKNIQYF. As DNA, the CDR3 is TGCGCCAGCAGCTTGCGTTCAGGGTCCGAAGCCAAAAACATTCAGTACTTC.